The 10 T cell receptor beta chains given below trace back to one sample, sequenced in a study of blood T cell repertoires in COVID-19 (dated by TCRdb to 2020 to 2021). The library was prepared using the immunoSEQ multiplex PCR assay. This is the immuneACCESS table as TCRdb keeps it, with only in-frame sequences that have V and J called. A part of the clones is gone; compared with another copy, unresolved V genes explain less than half, and the rest is unexplained. Counted in this sample were around 220,000 clones; 86% of them appeared once. About 2.2% of the sample belongs to the ten largest clones. The specimen sequenced was peripheral blood. These receptors originate from a woman aged 50 to 60 with acute or convalescent COVID-19.

The V gene is TRBV7-6, the J gene TRBJ2-2; possible D gene TRBD2, 6 bases. There are 16 residues in the CDR3. The ends were cut back, 1 base at V and 5 bases at J, with 14 bases in the middle. CDR1 is SGHVS and CDR2 is FNYEAQ in the germline V gene. The CDR3 DNA follows: TGTGCCAGCAGCTTAGGGAGGGGTGCAGGGACCGGGGAGCTGTTTTTT. Encoded protein: CASSLGRGAGTGELFF.

This clone was seen only once. This sequence joins TRBV10-3 and TRBJ1-2, with a possible D match to TRBD1 (5 bases). The CDR3 totals 13 residues. The germline gives CDR1 ENHRY, CDR2 SYGVKD. Deletions cut 0 bases from V and 4 bases from J, with 6 bases between. CDR3 residues: CAISESTGYGYTF. The DNA of the CDR3 is TGTGCCATCAGTGAGTCAACAGGCTATGGCTACACCTTC.

The chain uses TRBV7-2 and TRBJ2-7; possible D gene TRBD2, 6 bases. Germline CDR1 is SGHTA and CDR2 is FQGNSA. The CDR3 runs to 15 residues. V lost 5 bases and J lost 7, with 21 bases in between. The CDR3 reads CASSRGTPGSREQYF. For the CDR3, the DNA is TGTGCCAGCAGCAGAGGGACTCCAGGATCGAGGGAGCAGTACTTC.

The rearrangement joins TRBV30 to TRBJ2-5; D is possibly TRBD2 (5 bases). Germline CDR1 and CDR2: GTSNPN and SVGIG (reference sequence). Trimming shortened V by 0 bases and J by 4 bases, and 12 bases separated the two germline ends. The CDR3 sequence is 14 residues long. The CDR3 reads CAWSVDSVVETQYF. CDR3 in DNA: TGTGCCTGGAGTGTAGATAGCGTCGTAGAGACCCAGTACTTC.

Details on this clone: The same CDR3 is also encoded by other DNA sequences in this sample. The rearrangement uses TRBV12-3 or TRBV12-4 and TRBJ1-1, with D unresolved. This CDR3 comprises 12 residues. V lost 3 bases and J lost 5, with 7 bases in between. For the CDR3, the DNA is TGTGCCAGCAGTTTTGAGGGTACTGAAGCTTTCTTT. As protein: CASSFEGTEAFF.

This sequence joins TRBV6-4 and TRBJ1-2; tentatively, D is TRBD1 (5 bases). Trimming removed 3 bases at V and 4 bases at J, with 9 bases between. The CDR3 sequence is 13 residues long. Germline V gives CDR1 MRHNA, CDR2 SNTAGT. DNA of the CDR3: TGTGCCAGCAGTGATCTAACAGGCTATGGCTACACCTTC. The encoded protein is CASSDLTGYGYTF.

This clone appeared a single time. The chain carries TRBV13 and TRBJ2-3; tentative D call: TRBD2 (6 bases). CDR3 length: 15 amino acids. V shed 4 bases and J shed 4 bases, with 15 bases lying between them. Germline V lookup: CDR1 PRHDT, CDR2 FYEKMQ (reference sequence). The CDR3: CASSSGLPGADTQYF. The DNA of the CDR3 is TGTGCCAGCAGCTCGGGACTCCCCGGGGCAGATACGCAGTATTTT.

This clone occurred a few times. The chain carries TRBV11-3 and TRBJ2-2; tentatively, D is TRBD1 (6 bases). Trimming stripped 7 bases from V and 2 bases from J, with 14 bases between. This CDR3 spans 15 amino acids. CDR1 is SGHNT, CDR2 YENEEA, per germline. The CDR3 protein is CASNTGTKNTGELFF. For the CDR3, the DNA is TGTGCCAGCAACACCGGGACAAAAAACACCGGGGAGCTGTTTTTT.

The chain is built from TRBV3-1 (or the pseudogene TRBV3-2) and TRBJ2-5; 10 positions match TRBD2. The CDR3 covers 16 residues. J lost 0 bases, V lost 4 bases, and 5 bases had no gene match. The germline gives CDR1 LGHDT, CDR2 YNNKEL (reference sequence). The CDR3 spells CASSLAGGTYQETQYF. Here the CDR3 DNA reads TGTGCCAGCAGCCTAGCGGGGGGTACTTACCAAGAGACCCAGTACTTC.

This rearrangement joins TRBV7-6 to TRBJ1-5, with a weak D call TRBD1 (5 bases). Trimming shortened V by 1 base and J by 4 bases, and 11 bases separated the two germline ends. CDR3 length: 15 amino acids. CDR1 and CDR2 (germline): SGHVS, FNYEAQ. DNA for the CDR3: TGTGCCAGCAGCTTAGTGGGGGGGGATAATCAGCCCCAGCATTTT. It is translated as CASSLVGGDNQPQHF.